Given below is one T cell receptor (beta chain) in context. The entry originates in a study of blood T cell repertoires in COVID-19. Method: immunoSEQ multiplex PCR; TCRdb's copy keeps in-frame clones and lacks some. The sample records 250,000 to 300,000 clones, approximately 86% being singletons. The CDR3 runs 15 residues. V was trimmed by 9 bases and J by 6 bases, leaving 23 bases between them. Germline loops: CDR1 MDHEN, CDR2 SYDVKM. The TCR sequence derives from a woman in her seventies with COVID-19, enrolled during active disease. Material for sequencing was peripheral blood. This chain links TRBV28 with TRBJ1-2; D may be TRBD1 (6 bases). The CDR3 DNA reads TGTGCCAGTCTCTTTTCCGGGTCCAAGGGGGATGGCTACACCTTC. Its protein is CASLFSGSKGDGYTF.